Given below is one T cell receptor beta chain in context. The sample originates from a study of blood T cell repertoires in COVID-19. The overall study: Samples of COVID-19 (acute and convalescent) were obtained from the United States, Italy and Spain. PBMCs, B-cell-depleted T cells, or T cells were the source of the cDNA or gDNA that made up the material.

Per the original data handling: Reference gene primer amplification gave estimated nucleated cell counts. Sequencing was performed with immunoSEQ multiplex PCR; in TCRdb, only in-frame clones are kept and a portion is missing. V, J and clone size derive from that table, while D and trimming were established from the DNA sequence. The top ten clones hold roughly 8.7% of a sample with some 220,000 clones, roughly 84% of them seen once. Germline V gene lookup returns CDR1 SGHTA and CDR2 FQGTGA. The CDR3 runs 15 residues. With 2 bases removed from V and 1 base from J, the gap between germline ends came to 10 bases.

The sequenced sample consisted of peripheral blood. The V call is TRBV7-3, the J call TRBJ2-3; no definite D call. The TCR sequence derives from a man over 45 with active or convalescent COVID-19. Here the CDR3 DNA reads TGTGCCAGCAGCTTAGAAGGAGTGCGCACAGATACGCAGTATTTT. It translates to CASSLEGVRTDTQYF. The complete variable domain, with remaining parts taken from reference TRBV7-3 and TRBJ2-3, reads GAGVSQTPSNKVTEKGKYVELRCDPISGHTALYWYRQSLGQGPEFLIYFQGTGAADDSGLPNDRFFAVRPEGSVSTLKIQRTERGDSAVYLCASSLEGVRTDTQYFGPGTRLTVL.